This T cell receptor beta chain originates from a study of tumor and adjacent non-tumor tissue in lung cancer (dated by TCRdb to the late 2010s). A note on the overall study: Patients with adenocarcinoma (approximately 13), squamous cell carcinoma (2) and small cell lung cancer (1) were included in the cohort. Among the approximately 15 patients, ages ranged from roughly 30 to 76 years, some ten were men and 5 were women, and disease was TNM stage I to III. Sequencing produced 100 million to 150 million productive TCRbeta reads in total, an average of about 4 million reads per sample. The study compared bulk TCRbeta repertoires between lung tumor tissue and matched distant non-tumor lung tissue from 15 lung cancer patients. TCRbeta CDR3 sequencing was performed on 30 to 35 paired specimens, with one tumor sample and one normal lung sample collected per patient. The full study reports these points: Only approximately 14 patients were included in the cohort, and the need for larger samples and more detailed clinical data was noted by the authors. Peripheral blood was not sequenced, so blood TCRbeta repertoires were not examined in the lung cancer patients of the study. The sequencing platform is not named in the methods, and unique molecular identifiers are not mentioned. Significantly higher TCR diversity (inverse Simpson) was observed in tumor tissue than in normal lung tissue (about 410 vs 180, P = 0.0075, Mann-Whitney U test). In normal lung, the top 100 clones accounted for a significantly larger cumulative share of the repertoire than in tumor tissue. TCR diversity was significantly higher in younger patients, and higher tumor TCR diversity was associated with shorter overall and disease-free survival.

This clonotype has ten or more counts. There is no known antigen for this receptor. No qualities accompany the bases; no much larger clone lies one base away. Libraries were constructed by multiplex PCR. The listed sequencing device is Illumina HiSeq 2500. TCRbeta libraries were built by three rounds of nested PCR using primers (Table S4), following protocols modified from ARM-PCR. PCR products of 200-500 bp were gel-excised and purified with the QIAquick gel extraction kit before sequencing. On the authors' methods: Reads were cleaned with Trimmomatic, merged with FLASH into complete CDR3 sequences, and assigned to V(D)J germline segments with MiTCR. Clonal diversity was calculated as the inverse Simpson's index using VDJtools. Productive reads were defined as in-frame sequences without a premature stop codon. TCRdb itself trimmed the public reads at Q25 with fastp, ran MiXCR and retained productive beta chains. When rows share a CDR3 protein, they turn into one entry using the most common DNA and genes. Clone size and V and J calls follow TCRdb, not the original study. This sample has 200,000 to 250,000 distinct CDR3 sequences in its table, and around 71% of those were observed once. The ten largest account for 20% to 25% of the sample.

RNA was isolated from bulk unsorted tissue, and RNA quality was assessed with a NanoDrop ND-1000 and an Agilent 2100. All donors had newly diagnosed lung cancer, had not received prior chemotherapy, and were admitted for thoracic surgery in China between August and November 2014. Patients who had received previous radiotherapy or chemotherapy, or who had another concurrent cancer, were excluded from the study. Pieces of surgical tissue measuring about 1-2 cm3 were kept in RNAlater solution and stored at -80 degrees C until use. CDR1 and CDR2 are read off the germline V gene as SGHAT and FQNNGV. The CDR3, cysteine through phenylalanine, is 14 amino acids long. The retained sequence is limited to the CDR3, 42 bases, with the frame set at the first base. V loses 6 bases of germline sequence and J loses 7 bases, and the interval between the two ends is 18 bases.

The sequence came from a man in his 60s with non-small cell lung cancer. Recombination connected TRBV11-2 to TRBJ1-1, with a tentative D gene TRBD1 over 6 matching bases. The sequencing sample was made of lung tumor tissue. The CDR3 protein: CASSFPLGQHEAFF. In nucleotides, the sequence is TGTGCCAGCAGTTTCCCCCTGGGACAACATGAAGCTTTCTTT.